This entry concerns a single T cell receptor beta chain. The antigen is undetermined. The CDR3 extends over 16 amino acids. Germline trimming cut 5 bases from V and 4 bases from J; bases unmatched to any gene: 9. The germline V gene encodes CDR1 SEHNR and CDR2 FQNEAQ (reference sequence). The record originates from a study of T cell responses to AZD1222 COVID-19 vaccine. The repertoire was sequenced with immunoSEQ multiplex PCR; TCRdb's copy has only in-frame clones and lacks some. Among roughly 150,000 clones listed, approximately 91% were seen once. General observations from the study: The study sampled repertoires only after the peak T cell response. Elevations in Spike-specific TCR breadth and depth followed administration of two AZD1222 doses. Vaccine-associated CD4 TCRs ranged over spike, dominating at 160-218 and 743-854. Unmutated variant regions reportedly attract nearly half of all spike-specific TCRs.

V usage is TRBV7-9 and J usage is TRBJ2-7, with TRBD2 identical over 12 bases. The sequence was collected from an adult who received the AZD1222 COVID-19 vaccine. The specimen was peripheral blood, collected 28 days after the second AZD1222 dose. CDR3 sequence: CASSASGRAVFYEQYF. Here the CDR3 DNA reads TGTGCCAGCAGCGCTAGCGGGAGGGCCGTATTTTACGAGCAGTACTTC.